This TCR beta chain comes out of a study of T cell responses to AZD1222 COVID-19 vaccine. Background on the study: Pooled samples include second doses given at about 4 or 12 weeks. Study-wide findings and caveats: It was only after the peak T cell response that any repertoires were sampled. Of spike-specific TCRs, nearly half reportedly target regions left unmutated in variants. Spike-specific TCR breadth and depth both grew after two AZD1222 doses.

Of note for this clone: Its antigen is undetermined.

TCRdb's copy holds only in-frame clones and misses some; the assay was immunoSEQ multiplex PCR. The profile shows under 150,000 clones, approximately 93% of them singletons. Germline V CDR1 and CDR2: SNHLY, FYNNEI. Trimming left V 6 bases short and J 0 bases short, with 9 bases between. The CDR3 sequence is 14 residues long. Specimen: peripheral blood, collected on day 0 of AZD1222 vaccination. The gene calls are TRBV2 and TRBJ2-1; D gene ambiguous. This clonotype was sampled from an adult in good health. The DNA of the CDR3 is TGTGCCAGCAGGCCGGTCTCCTCCTACAATGAGCAGTTCTTC. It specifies CASRPVSSYNEQFF.